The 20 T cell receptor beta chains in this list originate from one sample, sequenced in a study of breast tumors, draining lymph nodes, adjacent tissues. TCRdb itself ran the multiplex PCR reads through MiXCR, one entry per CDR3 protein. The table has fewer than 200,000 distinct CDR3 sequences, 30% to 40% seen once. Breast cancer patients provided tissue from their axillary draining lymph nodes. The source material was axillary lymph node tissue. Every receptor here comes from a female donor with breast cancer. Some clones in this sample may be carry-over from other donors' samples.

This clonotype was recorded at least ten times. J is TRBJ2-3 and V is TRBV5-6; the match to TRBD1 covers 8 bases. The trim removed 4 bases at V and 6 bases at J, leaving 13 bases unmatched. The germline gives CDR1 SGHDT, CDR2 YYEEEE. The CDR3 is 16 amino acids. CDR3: CASSRIYRQGPDTQYF. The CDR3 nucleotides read TGTGCCAGCAGCCGTATATACAGACAGGGGCCGGATACGCAGTATTTT. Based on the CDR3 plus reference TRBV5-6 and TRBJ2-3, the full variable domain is DAGVTQSPTHLIKTRGQQVTLRCSPKSGHDTVSWYQQALGQGPQFIFQYYEEEERQRGNFPDRFSGHQFPNYSSELNVNALLLGDSALYLCASSRIYRQGPDTQYFGPGTRLTVL.

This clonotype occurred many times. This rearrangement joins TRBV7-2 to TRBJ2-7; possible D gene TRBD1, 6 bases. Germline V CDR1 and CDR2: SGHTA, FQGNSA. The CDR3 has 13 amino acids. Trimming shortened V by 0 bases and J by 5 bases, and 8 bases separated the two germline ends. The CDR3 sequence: CASSLAPGDEQYF. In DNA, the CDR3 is TGTGCCAGCAGCTTAGCCCCAGGGGACGAGCAGTACTTC.

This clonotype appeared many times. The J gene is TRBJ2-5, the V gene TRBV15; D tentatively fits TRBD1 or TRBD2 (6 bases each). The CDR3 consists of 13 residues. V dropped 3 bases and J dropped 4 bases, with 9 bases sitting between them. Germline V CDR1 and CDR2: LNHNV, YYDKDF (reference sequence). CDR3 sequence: CATSSGGGETQYF. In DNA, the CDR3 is TGTGCCACCAGCAGTGGAGGGGGAGAGACCCAGTACTTC.

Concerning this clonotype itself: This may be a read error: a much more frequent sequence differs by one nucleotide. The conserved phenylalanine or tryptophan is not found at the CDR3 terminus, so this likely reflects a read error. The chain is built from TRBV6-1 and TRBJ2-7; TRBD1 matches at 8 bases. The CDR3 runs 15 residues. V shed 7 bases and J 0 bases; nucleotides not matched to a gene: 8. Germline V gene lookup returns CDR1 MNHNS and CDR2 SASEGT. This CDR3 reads CASTEGQASSYEQYS. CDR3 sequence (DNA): TGTGCCAGCACGGAGGGACAGGCCAGCTCCTACGAGCAGTACTCC.

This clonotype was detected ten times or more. CDR3 coding DNA: TGTGCCAGCAGTCCATTAGGGTTTGCGTACAATGAGCAGTTCTTC. Translating gives CASSPLGFAYNEQFF. V usage is TRBV27 and J usage is TRBJ2-1; D is uncertain. This CDR3 is 15 amino acids long. Germline V CDR1 and CDR2: MNHEY, SMNVEV (reference sequence). V was trimmed by 5 bases and J by 4 bases, leaving 15 bases between them.

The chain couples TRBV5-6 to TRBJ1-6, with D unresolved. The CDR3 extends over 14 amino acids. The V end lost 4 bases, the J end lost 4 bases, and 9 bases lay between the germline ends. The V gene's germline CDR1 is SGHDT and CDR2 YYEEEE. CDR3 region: CASSQAAYNSPLHF. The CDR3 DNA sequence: TGTGCCAGCAGCCAAGCAGCGTATAATTCACCCCTCCACTTT.

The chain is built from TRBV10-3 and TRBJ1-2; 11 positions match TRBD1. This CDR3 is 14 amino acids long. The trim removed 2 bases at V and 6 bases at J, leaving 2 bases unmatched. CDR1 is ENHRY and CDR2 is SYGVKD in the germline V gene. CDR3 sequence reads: CAISEPGQGDGYTF. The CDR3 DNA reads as TGTGCCATCAGTGAGCCGGGACAGGGGGATGGCTACACCTTC.

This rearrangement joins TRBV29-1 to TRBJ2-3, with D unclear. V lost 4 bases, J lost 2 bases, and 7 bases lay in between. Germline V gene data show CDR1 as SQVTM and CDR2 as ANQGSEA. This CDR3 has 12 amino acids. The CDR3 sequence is CSVGQNTDTQYF. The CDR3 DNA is TGCAGCGTTGGGCAGAACACAGATACGCAGTATTTT.

CDR3 amino acids: CASSRIGGASGGQETQYF. The CDR3 DNA is TGTGCCAGCAGTAGAATCGGGGGGGCTAGCGGGGGTCAAGAGACCCAGTACTTC. The V gene is TRBV7-3, the J gene TRBJ2-5; TRBD2 matches 10 bases. The V gene's germline CDR1 is SGHTA and CDR2 FQGTGA. The V gene end was trimmed by 6 bases and the J gene end by 2 bases; junction bases not matched to a gene: 15. This CDR3 is 18 amino acids long.

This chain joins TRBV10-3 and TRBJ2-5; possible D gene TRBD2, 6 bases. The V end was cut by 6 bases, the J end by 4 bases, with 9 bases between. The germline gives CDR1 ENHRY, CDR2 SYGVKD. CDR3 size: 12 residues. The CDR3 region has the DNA TGTGCCATCAGGGAAGCGGGAGAGACCCAGTACTTC. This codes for CAIREAGETQYF.

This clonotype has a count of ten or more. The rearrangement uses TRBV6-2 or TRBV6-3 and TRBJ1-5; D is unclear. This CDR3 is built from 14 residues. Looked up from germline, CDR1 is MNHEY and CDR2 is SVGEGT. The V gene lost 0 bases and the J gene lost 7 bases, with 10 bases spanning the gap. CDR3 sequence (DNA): TGTGCCAGCAGTTACTCTTCAGGTTTACAGCCCCAGCATTTT. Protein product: CASSYSSGLQPQHF.

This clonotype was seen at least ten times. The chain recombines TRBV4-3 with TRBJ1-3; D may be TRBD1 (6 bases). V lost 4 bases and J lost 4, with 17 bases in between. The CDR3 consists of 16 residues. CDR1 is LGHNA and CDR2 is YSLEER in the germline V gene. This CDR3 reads CASSLSPQGSGNTIYF. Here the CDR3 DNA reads TGCGCCAGCAGCCTTTCGCCACAGGGATCAGGAAACACCATATATTTT.

CDR3: CASSHGAGVSEQFF. The CDR3 nucleotides are TGTGCCAGCAGTCACGGGGCGGGAGTAAGTGAGCAGTTCTTC. The chain has TRBV6-5 and TRBJ2-1; 7 nucleotides line up with TRBD2. This CDR3 is 14 amino acids long. From germline, CDR1 is MNHEY and CDR2 SVGAGI. The junction had 10 bases not matched to a gene; V was cut back by 5 bases and J by 9 bases.

The CDR3 reads CASSYSRESGANVLTF. In DNA, the CDR3 is TGTGCCAGCAGTTACTCGCGAGAAAGTGGGGCCAACGTCCTGACTTTC. The gene calls are TRBV12-3 or TRBV12-4 and TRBJ2-6; D is unclear. This CDR3 spans 16 amino acids. V dropped 4 bases and J dropped 3 bases, with 13 bases sitting between them.

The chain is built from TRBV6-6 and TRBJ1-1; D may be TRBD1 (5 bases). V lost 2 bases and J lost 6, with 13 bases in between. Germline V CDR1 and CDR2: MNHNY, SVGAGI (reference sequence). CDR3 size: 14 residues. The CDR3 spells CASSYLGTDAEAFF. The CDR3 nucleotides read TGTGCCAGCAGTTACCTAGGGACGGATGCTGAAGCTTTCTTT.

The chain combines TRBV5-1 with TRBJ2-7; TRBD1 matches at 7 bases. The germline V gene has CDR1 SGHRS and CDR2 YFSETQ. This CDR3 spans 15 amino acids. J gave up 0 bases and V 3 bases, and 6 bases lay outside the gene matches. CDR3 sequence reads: CASSYDRASSYEQYF. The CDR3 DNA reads TGCGCCAGCAGCTATGACAGGGCTAGCTCCTACGAGCAGTACTTC.

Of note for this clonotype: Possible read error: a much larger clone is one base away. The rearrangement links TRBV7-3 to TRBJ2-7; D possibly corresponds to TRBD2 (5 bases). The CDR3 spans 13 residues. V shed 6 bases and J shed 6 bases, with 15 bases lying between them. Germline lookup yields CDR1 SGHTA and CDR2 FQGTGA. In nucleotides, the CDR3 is TGTGCCAGCAGTGAAGGGCTCCGGGGCGAGCAGTACTTC. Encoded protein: CASSEGLRGEQYF. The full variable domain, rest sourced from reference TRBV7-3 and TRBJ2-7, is GAGVSQTPSNKVTEKGKYVELRCDPISGHTALYWYRQSLGQGPEFLIYFQGTGAADDSGLPNDRFFAVRPEGSVSTLKIQRTERGDSAVYLCASSEGLRGEQYFGPGTRLTVT.

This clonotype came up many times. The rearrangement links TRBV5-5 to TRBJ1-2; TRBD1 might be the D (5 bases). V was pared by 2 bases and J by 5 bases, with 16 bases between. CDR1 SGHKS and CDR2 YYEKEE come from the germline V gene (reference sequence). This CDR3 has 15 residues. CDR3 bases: TGTGCCAGCAGCTTTCAGGGCTCTACCGGGTATGGCTACACCTTC. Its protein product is CASSFQGSTGYGYTF.

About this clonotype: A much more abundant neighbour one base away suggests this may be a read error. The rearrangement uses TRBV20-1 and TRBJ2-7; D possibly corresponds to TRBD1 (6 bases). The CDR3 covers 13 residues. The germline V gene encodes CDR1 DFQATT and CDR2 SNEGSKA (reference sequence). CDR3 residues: CSATGDRGYAQYF. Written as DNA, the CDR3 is TGCAGTGCAACGGGTGATAGGGGGTACGCGCAGTACTTC.

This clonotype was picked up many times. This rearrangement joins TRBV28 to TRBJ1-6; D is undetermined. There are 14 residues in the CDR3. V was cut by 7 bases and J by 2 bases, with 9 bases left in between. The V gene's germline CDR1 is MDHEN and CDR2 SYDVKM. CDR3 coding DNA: TGTGCCAGCAAAAGGATACCCTATAATTCACCCCTCCACTTT. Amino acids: CASKRIPYNSPLHF.